This T cell receptor (beta chain) was recorded in a study of cytotoxic CD8 clonotypes in ibrutinib-treated CLL. This table comes from immunoSEQ multiplex PCR, and its TCRdb copy is limited to in-frame clones, with some not included. The sample has 110,000 to 150,000 clones; about three quarters are singletons. Trimming cost V 1 base and J 4 bases, with 11 bases left between them. The CDR3 is 15 amino acids. Looked up from germline, CDR1 is SGHTA and CDR2 is FQGNSA. The sample here was PBMCs, taken after 24 months of ibrutinib treatment. V and J are TRBV7-2 and TRBJ1-5; a possible D gene is TRBD1 (5 bases). The clonotype comes from a human donor with chronic lymphocytic leukemia. Written as DNA, the CDR3 is TGTGCCAGCAGCTTAGAGGGGCGGCGGAATCAGCCCCAGCATTTT. Translation gives CASSLEGRRNQPQHF.